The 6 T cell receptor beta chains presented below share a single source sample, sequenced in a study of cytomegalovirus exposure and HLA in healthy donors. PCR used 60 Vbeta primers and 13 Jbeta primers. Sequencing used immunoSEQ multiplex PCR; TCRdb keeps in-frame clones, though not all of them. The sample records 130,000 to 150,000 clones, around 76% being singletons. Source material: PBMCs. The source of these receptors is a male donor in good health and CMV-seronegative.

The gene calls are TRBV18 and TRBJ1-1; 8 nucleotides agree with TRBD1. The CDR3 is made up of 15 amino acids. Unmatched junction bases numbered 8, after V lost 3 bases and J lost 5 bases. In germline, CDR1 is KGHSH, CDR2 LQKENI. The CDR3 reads CASSPFQGALTEAFF. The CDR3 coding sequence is TGTGCCAGCTCACCCTTCCAGGGGGCCCTTACTGAAGCTTTCTTT.

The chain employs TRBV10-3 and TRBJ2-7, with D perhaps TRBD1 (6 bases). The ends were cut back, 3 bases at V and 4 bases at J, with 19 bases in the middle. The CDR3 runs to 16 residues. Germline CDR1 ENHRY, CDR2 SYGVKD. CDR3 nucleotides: TGTGCCATCAGTGATATCATTGCACAGGGTGGGTACGAGCAGTACTTC. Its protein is CAISDIIAQGGYEQYF.

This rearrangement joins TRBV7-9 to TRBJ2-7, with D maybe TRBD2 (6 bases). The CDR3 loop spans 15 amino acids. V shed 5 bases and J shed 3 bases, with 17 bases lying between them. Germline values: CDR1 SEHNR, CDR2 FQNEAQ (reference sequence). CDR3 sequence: CASSPVEGPNYEQYF. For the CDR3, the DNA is TGTGCCAGCAGCCCAGTGGAGGGGCCGAACTACGAGCAGTACTTC.

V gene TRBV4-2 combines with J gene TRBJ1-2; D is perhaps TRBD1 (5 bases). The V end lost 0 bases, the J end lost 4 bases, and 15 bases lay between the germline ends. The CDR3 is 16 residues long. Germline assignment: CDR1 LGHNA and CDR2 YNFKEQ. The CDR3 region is CASSQDNLGQGYGYTF. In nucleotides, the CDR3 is TGTGCCAGCAGCCAAGACAATTTGGGGCAGGGCTATGGCTACACCTTC.

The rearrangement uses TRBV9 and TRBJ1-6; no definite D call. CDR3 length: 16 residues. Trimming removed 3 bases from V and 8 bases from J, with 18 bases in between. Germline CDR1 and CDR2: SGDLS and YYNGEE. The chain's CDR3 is CASSGRLVAKDSPLHF. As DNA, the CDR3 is TGTGCCAGCAGCGGGCGACTTGTGGCAAAGGATTCACCCCTCCACTTT.

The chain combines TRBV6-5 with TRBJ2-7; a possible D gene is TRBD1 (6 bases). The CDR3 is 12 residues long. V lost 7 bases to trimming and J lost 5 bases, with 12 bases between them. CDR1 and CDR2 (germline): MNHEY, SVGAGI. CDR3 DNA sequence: TGTGCCAGCACCTCACAGGGAAACGAGCAGTACTTC. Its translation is CASTSQGNEQYF.